The clone carrying this TCR beta chain has just a few counts. A much bigger clone sits one base away, suggesting this may be a read error. Per the germline V gene, CDR1 is SGHTA and CDR2 is FQGNSA. This CDR3 has 15 residues. These data are taken from a study of blood T cells in healthy people across ages. Combining a sample-barcoded 5' primer with a J-beta primer mix, a second PCR ran for roughly 7 to 12 cycles. TCRdb independently ran MiXCR on the 5' RACE reads; one entry per CDR3 protein. The profile covers more than 800,000 distinct CDR3 sequences, with more than 25% appearing a single time and around 15% taken by the ten largest.

The chain combines TRBV7-2 with TRBJ2-5; D is perhaps TRBD1 (6 bases). TRBJ2-7 matches the DNA end more closely, so the J call is doubtful. This clonotype was obtained from a woman older than 75 in good health. Source material: blood. The DNA of the CDR3 is TGTGCCAGCAGCCAAACAGGGTCAAACTGCCACGAGCAGTACTTC. It codes for CASSQTGSNCHEQYF.